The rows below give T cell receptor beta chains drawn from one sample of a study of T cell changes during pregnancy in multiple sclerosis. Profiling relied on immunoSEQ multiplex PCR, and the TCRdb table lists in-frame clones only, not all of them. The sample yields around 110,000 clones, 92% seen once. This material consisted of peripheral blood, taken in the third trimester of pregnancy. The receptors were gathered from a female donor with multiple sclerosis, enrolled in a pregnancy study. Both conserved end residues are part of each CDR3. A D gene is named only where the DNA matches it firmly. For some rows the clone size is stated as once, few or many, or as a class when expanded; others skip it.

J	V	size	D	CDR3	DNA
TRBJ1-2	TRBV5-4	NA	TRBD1	CASSLDRGQSNYGYTF	TGTGCCAGCAGCCTGGACAGGGGGCAATCTAACTATGGCTACACCTTC
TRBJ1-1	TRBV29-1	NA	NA	CSVEGRQINEAFF	TGCAGCGTTGAGGGGCGGCAGATAAATGAAGCTTTCTTT
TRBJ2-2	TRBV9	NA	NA	CASSVVGAERANTGELFF	TGTGCCAGCAGCGTAGTCGGGGCGGAGCGGGCTAACACCGGGGAGCTGTTTTTT
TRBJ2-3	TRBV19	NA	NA	CASSVPIAVGTDTQYF	TGTGCCAGTAGTGTTCCCATAGCGGTAGGCACAGATACGCAGTATTTT
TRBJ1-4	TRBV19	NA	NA	CASSYTGLSNEKLFF	TGTGCCAGTTCGTACACAGGGCTCTCTAATGAAAAACTGTTTTTT
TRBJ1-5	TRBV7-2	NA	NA	CASSLPPQPQHF	TGTGCCAGCAGCTTACCTCCTCAGCCCCAGCATTTT
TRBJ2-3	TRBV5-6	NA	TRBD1	CASSFGTGVTDTQYF	TGTGCCAGCAGCTTCGGTACAGGGGTTACAGATACGCAGTATTTT
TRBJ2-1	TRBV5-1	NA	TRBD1	CASSPPGGPGDEQFF	TGCGCCAGCAGCCCCCCAGGGGGACCTGGGGATGAGCAGTTCTTC
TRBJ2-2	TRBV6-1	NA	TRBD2	CASSGTSGYTGELFF	TGTGCCAGCAGTGGGACTAGCGGATACACCGGGGAGCTGTTTTTT
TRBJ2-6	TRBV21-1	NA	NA	CASSSRDSFSGANVLTF	TGTGCCAGCAGCTCCCGGGACAGCTTCTCTGGGGCCAACGTCCTGACTTTC
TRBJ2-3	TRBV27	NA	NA	CASSSRAGQRILDTQYF	TGTGCCAGCAGTTCTAGGGCGGGACAGAGGATACTGGATACGCAGTATTTT
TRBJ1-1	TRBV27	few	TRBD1	CASSPRGDRRNTEAFF	TGTGCCAGCAGTCCTAGGGGGGACAGACGGAACACTGAAGCTTTCTTT
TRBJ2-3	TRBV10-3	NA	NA	CAISEDAGRTDTQYF	TGTGCCATCAGTGAGGATGCGGGGCGCACAGATACGCAGTATTTT
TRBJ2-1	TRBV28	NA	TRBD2	CASSLPGLAGYNEQFF	TGTGCCAGCAGTCTCCCGGGACTAGCGGGATACAATGAGCAGTTCTTC
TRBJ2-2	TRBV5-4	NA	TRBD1	CASSPGQVSGELFF	TGTGCCAGCAGCCCCGGACAGGTTTCCGGGGAGCTGTTTTTT
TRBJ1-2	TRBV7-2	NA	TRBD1	CASSLAGTAYGYTF	TGTGCCAGCAGCTTAGCGGGGACAGCCTATGGCTACACCTTC
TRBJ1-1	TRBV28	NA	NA	CASSLRGRNTEAFF	TGTGCCAGCAGTTTACGGGGAAGGAACACTGAAGCTTTCTTT